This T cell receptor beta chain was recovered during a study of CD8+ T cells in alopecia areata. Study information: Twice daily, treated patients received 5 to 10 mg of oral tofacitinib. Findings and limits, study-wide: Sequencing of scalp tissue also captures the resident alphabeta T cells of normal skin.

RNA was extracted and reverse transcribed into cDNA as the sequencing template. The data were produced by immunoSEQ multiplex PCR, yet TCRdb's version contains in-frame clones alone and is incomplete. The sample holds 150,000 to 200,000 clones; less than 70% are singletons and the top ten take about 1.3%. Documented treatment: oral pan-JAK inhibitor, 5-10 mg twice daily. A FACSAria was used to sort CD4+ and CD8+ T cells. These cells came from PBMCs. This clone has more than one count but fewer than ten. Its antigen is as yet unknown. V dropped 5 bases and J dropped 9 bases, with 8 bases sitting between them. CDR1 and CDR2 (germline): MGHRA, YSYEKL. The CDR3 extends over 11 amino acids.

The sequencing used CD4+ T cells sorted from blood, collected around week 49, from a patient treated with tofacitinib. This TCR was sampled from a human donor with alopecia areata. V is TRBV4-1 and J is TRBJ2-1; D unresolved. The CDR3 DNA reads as TGCGCCAGCAGCTCTATTATTGAGCAGTTCTTC. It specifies CASSSIIEQFF.